This T cell receptor (beta chain) was documented in a study of tumor-infiltrating lymphocytes in primary liver carcinoma. Production of TCR beta cDNA used 400 to 650 ng total RNA together with a constant-region primer. ARM-PCR, slightly modified, supplied the TCR beta libraries through three nested multiplex PCR rounds. Primers for the first two PCR rounds were TRBV1-TRBV30 forward primers and a C-beta reverse primer (around 11 cycles per round). TCRdb called the multiplex PCR reads again in MiXCR, with one record for every CDR3 protein. The top ten hold around 25% of the sample, which has roughly 86,000 distinct CDR3 sequences, 65% to 70% seen once. As concerns this clonotype: As yet, its antigen is unknown. A much larger clone differs from this one at a single base, so this may be a read error. No conserved phenylalanine or tryptophan is present at the end of the CDR3, so a read error is the likely explanation.

RNA and DNA were co-extracted from roughly 20-30 mg of unsorted bulk tissue. This CDR3 comprises 14 residues. CDR1 SGHAT and CDR2 FQDESV come from the germline V gene (reference sequence). With 5 bases removed from V and 3 bases from J, the gap between germline ends came to 14 bases. Study-level points and caveats: It was tumor-adjacent and tumor-blood pairs that overlapped less than tumor region pairs did.

This chain connects TRBV11-1 to TRBJ2-7, with D perhaps TRBD2 (6 bases). Sequencing was done on a sample of tumor-adjacent normal liver tissue. The receptor's source is a man aged 40-49 years with primary liver carcinoma and hepatitis B virus infection. CDR3 sequence: CASSPRDSIYEQYL. CDR3 sequence (DNA): TGTGCCAGCAGCCCGCGGGACTCAATCTACGAGCAGTACCTC.